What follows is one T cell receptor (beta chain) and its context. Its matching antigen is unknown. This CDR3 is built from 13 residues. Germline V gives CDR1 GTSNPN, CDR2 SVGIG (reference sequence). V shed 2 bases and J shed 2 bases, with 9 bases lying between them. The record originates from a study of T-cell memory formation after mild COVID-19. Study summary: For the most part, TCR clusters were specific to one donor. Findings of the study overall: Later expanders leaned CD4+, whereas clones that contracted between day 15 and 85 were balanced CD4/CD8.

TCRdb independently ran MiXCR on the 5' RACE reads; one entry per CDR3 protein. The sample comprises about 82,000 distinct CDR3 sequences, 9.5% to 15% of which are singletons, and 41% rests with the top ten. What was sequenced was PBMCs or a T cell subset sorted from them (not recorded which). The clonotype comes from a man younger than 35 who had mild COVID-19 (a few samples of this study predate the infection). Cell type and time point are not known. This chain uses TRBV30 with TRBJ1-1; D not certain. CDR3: CAWSTASNTEAFF. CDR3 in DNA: TGTGCCTGGAGTACGGCCAGTAACACTGAAGCTTTCTTT. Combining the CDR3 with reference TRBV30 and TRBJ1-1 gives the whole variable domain SQTIHQWPATLVQPVGSPLSLECTVEGTSNPNLYWYRQAAGRGLQLLFYSVGIGQISSEVPQNLSASRPQDRQFILSSKKLLLSDSGFYLCAWSTASNTEAFFGQGTRLTVV.